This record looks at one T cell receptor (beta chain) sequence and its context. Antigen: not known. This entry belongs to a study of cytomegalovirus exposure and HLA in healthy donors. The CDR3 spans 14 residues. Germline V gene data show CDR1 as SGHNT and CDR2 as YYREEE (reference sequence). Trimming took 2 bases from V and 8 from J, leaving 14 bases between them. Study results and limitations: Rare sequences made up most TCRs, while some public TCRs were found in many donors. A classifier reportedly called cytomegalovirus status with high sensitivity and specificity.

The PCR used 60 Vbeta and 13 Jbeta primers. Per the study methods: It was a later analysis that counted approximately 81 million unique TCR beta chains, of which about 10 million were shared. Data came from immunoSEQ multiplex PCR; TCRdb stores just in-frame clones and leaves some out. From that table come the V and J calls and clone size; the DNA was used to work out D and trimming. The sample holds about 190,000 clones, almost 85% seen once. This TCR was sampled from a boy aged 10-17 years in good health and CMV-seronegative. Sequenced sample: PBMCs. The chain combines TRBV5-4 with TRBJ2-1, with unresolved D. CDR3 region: CASSFFARSDEQFF. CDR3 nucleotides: TGTGCCAGCAGCTTTTTTGCCCGATCGGATGAGCAGTTCTTC.